The 17 T cell receptor beta chains below come from one sample, sequenced in a study of blood T cell repertoires in COVID-19 (dated by TCRdb to 2018 to 2020). The library came from the immunoSEQ multiplex PCR assay. Held by TCRdb, this immuneACCESS table contains in-frame sequences only and omits some clones. Under half of the omission traces to an unresolved V gene where checked; the cause of the rest is unknown. This sample holds about 75,000 clones; around nine tenths were observed only once. The top ten hold around 6% of the sample. Source material: peripheral blood. All receptors come from an elderly man with COVID-19, enrolled during active disease.

This clone was counted between two and nine times. The CDR3 reads CASSQLGGGVNIQYF. CDR3 in DNA: TGTGCCAGCAGCCAATTAGGGGGGGGAGTAAACATTCAGTACTTC. The rearrangement links TRBV14 to TRBJ2-4; possibly TRBD2 for D (7 bases). This CDR3 is 15 amino acids long. The germline V gene encodes CDR1 SGHDN and CDR2 FVKESK. V was clipped by 2 bases and J by 6 bases, with 14 bases between them.

The chain uses TRBV6-2 or TRBV6-3 and TRBJ2-7, with D uncertain. V shed 3 bases and J shed 0 bases, with 12 bases lying between them. This CDR3 comprises 15 residues. Germline lookup yields CDR1 MNHEY and CDR2 SVGEGT. CDR3 sequence: CASSYPGLHSYEQYF. Here the CDR3 DNA reads TGTGCCAGCAGTTATCCGGGTTTACACTCCTACGAGCAGTACTTC.

This rearrangement joins TRBV12-3 or TRBV12-4 to TRBJ2-7; D is unclear. V was trimmed by 3 bases and J by 3 bases, leaving 9 bases between them. The CDR3 totals 13 residues. CDR3 region: CASSFTARYEQYF. For the CDR3, the DNA is TGTGCCAGCAGTTTTACAGCTCGCTACGAGCAGTACTTC.

V is TRBV3-1 (or the pseudogene TRBV3-2) and J is TRBJ1-2, with D possibly TRBD1 on 6 matching bases. Germline assignment: CDR1 LGHDT and CDR2 YNNKEL (reference sequence). This CDR3 is built from 12 residues. V was clipped by 4 bases and J by 6 bases, with 9 bases between them. The DNA of the CDR3 is TGTGCCAGCAGCCCGCAGGGGCATGGCTACACCTTC. Protein product: CASSPQGHGYTF.

This chain links TRBV5-4 with TRBJ1-4, with TRBD1 identical over 8 bases. Germline V gives CDR1 SGHNT, CDR2 YYREEE (reference sequence). Trimming removed 10 bases from V and 8 bases from J; junction bases left unmatched: 7. CDR3 length equals 12 residues. The CDR3 region has the DNA TGTGCCTTCCGGGACAGGTACGAAAAACTGTTTTTT. It codes for CAFRDRYEKLFF.

The V call is TRBV5-1, the J call TRBJ2-3; 8 bases align to TRBD2. From germline, CDR1 is SGHRS and CDR2 YFSETQ. Unmatched junction bases numbered 2, after V lost 2 bases and J lost 0 bases. The CDR3 loop spans 15 amino acids. Here the CDR3 DNA reads TGCGCCAGCAGCTTTAGCGGGGATAGCACAGATACGCAGTATTTT. Protein sequence: CASSFSGDSTDTQYF.

The chain links TRBV6-5 to TRBJ1-1, with 10 bases identical to TRBD1. The J segment lost 5 bases and the V segment lost 9 bases, leaving 9 bases of the junction unmatched. This CDR3 is built from 14 residues. Germline values: CDR1 MNHEY, CDR2 SVGAGI. The CDR3: CASRGQGLKTEAFF. CDR3 bases: TGTGCCAGTCGGGGACAGGGGTTAAAAACTGAAGCTTTCTTT.

V gene TRBV3-1 (or the pseudogene TRBV3-2) combines with J gene TRBJ1-5; tentative D call: TRBD1 (6 bases). The CDR3 contains 14 residues. V lost 4 bases to trimming and J lost 6 bases, with 13 bases between them. The V gene's germline CDR1 is LGHDT and CDR2 YNNKEL (reference sequence). The CDR3: CASSPRDIGQPQHF. The CDR3 DNA reads TGTGCCAGCAGCCCCCGGGACATAGGTCAGCCCCAGCATTTT.

The rearrangement uses TRBV6-5 and TRBJ2-1, with TRBD2 as a possible D gene (5 bases). Germline V gives CDR1 MNHEY, CDR2 SVGAGI. V gave up 7 bases and J gave up 1 base, with 11 bases separating them. The CDR3 length is 14 residues. This CDR3 is CASTSPGSYNEQFF. CDR3 sequence (DNA): TGTGCCAGCACCTCCCCGGGATCCTACAATGAGCAGTTCTTC.

The chain recombines TRBV19 with TRBJ1-3; a weak D match, TRBD1 (6 bases). The CDR3 has 13 amino acids. V shed 9 bases and J shed 4 bases, with 13 bases lying between them. Germline V gene lookup returns CDR1 LNHDA and CDR2 SQIVND (reference sequence). In nucleotides, the CDR3 is TGTGCCAGCAGGACAGTACTCGGAAACACCATATATTTT. It is translated as CASRTVLGNTIYF.

The chain uses TRBV7-3 and TRBJ2-6, with D maybe TRBD2 (6 bases). Germline CDR1 reads SGHTA; CDR2 reads FQGTGA. V was trimmed by 5 bases and J by 4 bases, leaving 12 bases between them. This CDR3 is 15 amino acids long. This CDR3 reads CASSIASDGANVLTF. In DNA form, the CDR3 reads TGTGCCAGCAGCATAGCTAGCGACGGGGCCAACGTCCTGACTTTC. The variable domain in full, completed from reference TRBV7-3 and TRBJ2-6, reads GAGVSQTPSNKVTEKGKYVELRCDPISGHTALYWYRQSLGQGPEFLIYFQGTGAADDSGLPNDRFFAVRPEGSVSTLKIQRTERGDSAVYLCASSIASDGANVLTFGAGSRLTVL.

The rearrangement joins TRBV19 to TRBJ1-5; D perhaps matches TRBD1 (5 bases). The germline gives CDR1 LNHDA, CDR2 SQIVND (reference sequence). The CDR3 covers 16 residues. Deletions cut 1 base from V and 3 bases from J, with 13 bases between. The CDR3 sequence: CASSIGWQGDNQPQHF. CDR3 in DNA: TGTGCCAGTAGTATAGGCTGGCAGGGTGACAATCAGCCCCAGCATTTT. The full variable domain, completed using reference TRBV19 and TRBJ1-5, is DGGITQSPKYLFRKEGQNVTLSCEQNLNHDAMYWYRQDPGQGLRLIYYSQIVNDFQKGDIAEGYSVSREKKESFPLTVTSAQKNPTAFYLCASSIGWQGDNQPQHFGDGTRLSIL.

This clone was observed a single time. The V call is TRBV3-1 (or the pseudogene TRBV3-2), the J call TRBJ2-2, with 7 bases fitting TRBD1. V was clipped by 5 bases and J by 2 bases; unmatched bases: 5. The CDR3 covers 15 residues. Germline loops: CDR1 LGHDT, CDR2 YNNKEL (reference sequence). The CDR3 loop reads CASSVDRANTGELFF. For the CDR3, the DNA is TGTGCCAGCAGCGTTGACAGGGCCAACACCGGGGAGCTGTTTTTT.

The J gene is TRBJ2-7, the V gene TRBV29-1; 9 bases agree with TRBD1. J lost 4 bases, V lost 6 bases, and 7 bases had no gene match. The CDR3 sequence is 13 residues long. CDR1 is SQVTM and CDR2 is ANQGSEA in the germline V gene. CDR3 amino acids: CSVGTGRGYEQYF. In nucleotides, the CDR3 is TGCAGCGTGGGGACAGGGAGAGGATACGAGCAGTACTTC.

The V and J genes are TRBV12-3 or TRBV12-4 and TRBJ1-2, with D perhaps matching TRBD1 (5 bases). V lost 5 bases and J lost 14, with 18 bases in between. This CDR3 is built from 12 residues. CDR3 bases: TGTGCCAGCAGTCTGAGGGGCTGGGGGGGTACCTTC. This gives the protein CASSLRGWGGTF.

This clone occurred once. V usage is TRBV2 and J usage is TRBJ1-6; no clear D. Per germline, CDR1 SNHLY and CDR2 FYNNEI. V was pared by 2 bases and J by 13 bases, with 6 bases between. CDR3 length equals 11 residues. This chain's CDR3 is CASSENWPLHF. The DNA for the CDR3 is TGTGCCAGCAGTGAAAACTGGCCCCTCCACTTT.

This sequence joins TRBV14 and TRBJ1-2; no definite D call. CDR3 length: 21 residues. Germline V gene sequence: CDR1 SGHDN, CDR2 FVKESK. V lost 1 base and J lost 2, with 29 bases in between. The CDR3 DNA reads TGTGCCAGCAGCCAAGGCGTATGGGCCGGCGCTTCGCCGGCGAAGAACTATGGCTACACCTTC. Translated: CASSQGVWAGASPAKNYGYTF.